This T cell receptor (beta chain) was recovered during a study of Graves' ophthalmopathy and Graves' hyperthyroidism. Turning to the study itself: No treatment had been given when peripheral blood was collected at initial diagnosis. Study-level points and caveats: For predicting ophthalmopathy progression, the model had about 64% sensitivity and 72.22% specificity.

Researchers took RNA transcripts and amplified TCR beta CDR3 regions from them. HTBI primers served in a first-round RT-PCR, which a second-round multiplex PCR followed. A single record per CDR3 protein comes from TCRdb applying MiXCR to the multiplex PCR reads. Here the sample spans about 380,000 distinct CDR3 sequences, 15% to 19% being singletons. This clonotype has ten or more counts. Antigen unknown. The CDR3 is 15 residues long. Trimming took 3 bases from V and 5 from J, leaving 14 bases between them. Hyperthyroidism qualified as stable when ophthalmopathy did not develop within 18 months of follow-up. PBMCs stemmed from 10 ml of fresh peripheral blood.

The rearrangement uses TRBV12-3 or TRBV12-4 and TRBJ1-5; D not resolved. Sequenced input: peripheral blood. The TCR comes from a woman aged 18 to 35 with stable Graves' hyperthyroidism. The DNA of the CDR3 is TGTGCCAGCAGTTTCATCCAGGACTCAGATCAGCCCCAGCATTTT. Its protein product is CASSFIQDSDQPQHF.